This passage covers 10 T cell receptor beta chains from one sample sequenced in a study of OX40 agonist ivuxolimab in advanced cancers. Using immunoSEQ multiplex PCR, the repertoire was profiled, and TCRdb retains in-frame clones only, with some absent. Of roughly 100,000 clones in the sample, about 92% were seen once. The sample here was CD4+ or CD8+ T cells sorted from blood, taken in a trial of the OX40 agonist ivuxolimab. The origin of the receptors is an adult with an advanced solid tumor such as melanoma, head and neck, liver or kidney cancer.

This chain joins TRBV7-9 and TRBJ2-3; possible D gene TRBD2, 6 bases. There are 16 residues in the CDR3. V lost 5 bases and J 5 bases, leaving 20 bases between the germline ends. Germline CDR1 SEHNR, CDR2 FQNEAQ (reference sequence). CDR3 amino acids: CASSPKIRERGDTQYF. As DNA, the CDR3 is TGTGCCAGCAGCCCAAAAATACGGGAGAGAGGAGATACGCAGTATTTT.

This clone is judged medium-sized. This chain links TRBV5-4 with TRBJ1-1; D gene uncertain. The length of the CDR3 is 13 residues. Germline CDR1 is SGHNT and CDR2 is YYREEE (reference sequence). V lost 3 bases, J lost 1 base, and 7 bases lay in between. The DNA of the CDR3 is TGTGCCAGCAGCTCGGTGGGGAACACTGAAGCTTTCTTT. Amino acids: CASSSVGNTEAFF.

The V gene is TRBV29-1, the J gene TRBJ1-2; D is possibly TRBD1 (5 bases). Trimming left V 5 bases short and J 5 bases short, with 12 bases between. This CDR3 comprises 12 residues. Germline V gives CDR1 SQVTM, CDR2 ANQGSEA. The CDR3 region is CSVPDSAYGYTF. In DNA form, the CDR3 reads TGCAGCGTTCCCGACAGCGCGTATGGCTACACCTTC.

The CDR3: CASSIVAANEQFF. The CDR3 bases are TGTGCCAGTAGTATAGTCGCAGCCAATGAGCAGTTCTTC. The chain uses TRBV19 and TRBJ2-1; unclear D gene. Germline CDR1 reads LNHDA; CDR2 reads SQIVND (reference sequence). The CDR3 spans 13 residues. V was pared by 1 base and J by 6 bases, with 7 bases between.

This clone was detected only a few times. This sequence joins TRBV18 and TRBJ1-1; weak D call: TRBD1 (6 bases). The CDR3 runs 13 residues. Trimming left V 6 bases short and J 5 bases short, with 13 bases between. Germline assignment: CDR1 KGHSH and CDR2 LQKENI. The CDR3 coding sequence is TGTGCCAGCTCTGCCGGGACATTAACTGAAGCTTTCTTT. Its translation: CASSAGTLTEAFF. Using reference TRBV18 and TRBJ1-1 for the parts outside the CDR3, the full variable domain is NAGVMQNPRHLVRRRGQEARLRCSPMKGHSHVYWYRQLPEEGLKFMVYLQKENIIDESGMPKERFSAEFPKEGPSILRIQQVVRGDSAAYFCASSAGTLTEAFFGQGTRLTVV.

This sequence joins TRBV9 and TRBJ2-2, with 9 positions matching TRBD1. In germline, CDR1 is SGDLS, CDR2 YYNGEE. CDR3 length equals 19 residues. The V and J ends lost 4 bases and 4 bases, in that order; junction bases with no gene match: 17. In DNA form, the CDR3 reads TGTGCCAGCAGCCCCACTTGGGAAGAGAGACAGGGGGGCACCGGGGAGCTGTTTTTT. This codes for CASSPTWEERQGGTGELFF.

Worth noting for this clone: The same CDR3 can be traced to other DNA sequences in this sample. The CDR3 coding sequence is TGTGCCAGCAGTTTGGGGCGTGAGCAGTTCTTC. Protein: CASSLGREQFF. This chain connects TRBV27 to TRBJ2-1; D possibly corresponds to TRBD1 (5 bases). Looked up from germline, CDR1 is MNHEY and CDR2 is SMNVEV (reference sequence). The V end was cut by 3 bases, the J end by 9 bases, with 6 bases between. The CDR3 extends over 11 amino acids.

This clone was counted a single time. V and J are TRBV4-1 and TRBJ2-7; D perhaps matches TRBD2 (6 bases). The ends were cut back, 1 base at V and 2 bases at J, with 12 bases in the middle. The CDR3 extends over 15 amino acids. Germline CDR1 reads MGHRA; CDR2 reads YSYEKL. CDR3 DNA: TGCGCCAGCAGCCAAGGGGTAGGAGGGGCCTACGAGCAGTACTTC. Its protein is CASSQGVGGAYEQYF.

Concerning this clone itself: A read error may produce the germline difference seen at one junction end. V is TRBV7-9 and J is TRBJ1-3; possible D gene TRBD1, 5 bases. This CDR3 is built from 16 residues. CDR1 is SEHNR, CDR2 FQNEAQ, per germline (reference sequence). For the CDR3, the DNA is TGTGCCAGCAGCTTCGGGACGGCTCACTCTGGAAACACCATATGTTTT. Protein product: CASSFGTAHSGNTICF.

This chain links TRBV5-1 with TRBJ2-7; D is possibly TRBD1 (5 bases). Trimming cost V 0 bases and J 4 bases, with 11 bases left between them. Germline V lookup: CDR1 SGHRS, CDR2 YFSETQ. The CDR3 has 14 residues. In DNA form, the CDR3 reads TGCGCCAGCAGCTTGGACAGGAAAGGATACGAGCAGTACTTC. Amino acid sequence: CASSLDRKGYEQYF. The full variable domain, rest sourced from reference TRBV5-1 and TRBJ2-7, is KAGVTQTPRYLIKTRGQQVTLSCSPISGHRSVSWYQQTPGQGLQFLFEYFSETQRNKGNFPGRFSGRQFSNSRSEMNVSTLELGDSALYLCASSLDRKGYEQYFGPGTRLTVT.